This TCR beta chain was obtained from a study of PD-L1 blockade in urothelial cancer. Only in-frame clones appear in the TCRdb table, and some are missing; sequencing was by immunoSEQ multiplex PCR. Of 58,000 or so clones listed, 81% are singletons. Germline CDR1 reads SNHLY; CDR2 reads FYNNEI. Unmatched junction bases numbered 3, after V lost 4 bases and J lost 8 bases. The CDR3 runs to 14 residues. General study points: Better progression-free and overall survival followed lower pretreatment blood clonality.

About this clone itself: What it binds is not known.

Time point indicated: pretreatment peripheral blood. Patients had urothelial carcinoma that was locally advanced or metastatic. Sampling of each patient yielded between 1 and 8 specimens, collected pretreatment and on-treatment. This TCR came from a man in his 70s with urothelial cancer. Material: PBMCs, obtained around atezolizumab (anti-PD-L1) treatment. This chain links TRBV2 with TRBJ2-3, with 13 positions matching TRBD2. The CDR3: CASSGLAGGGTQYF. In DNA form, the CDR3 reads TGTGCCAGCAGTGGACTAGCGGGAGGAGGTACGCAGTATTTT.